What follows is one T cell receptor beta chain and its context. Its matching antigen is unknown. This record belongs to a study of CD4 T cells in relation to SARS-CoV-2 and coronaviruses. Study-level points and caveats: Monoreactive clones expanded significantly more to SARS-CoV-2 than crossreactive clones did.

CD4+ T cells from unexposed donors were obtained before the COVID-19 pandemic (2011-2018). The cells were cultured for around ten days before CD4+ T cells were isolated. Data came from immunoSEQ multiplex PCR; TCRdb stores just in-frame clones and leaves some out. The sample records about 25,000 clones, about 79% being singletons. V lost 0 bases to trimming and J lost 4 bases, with 10 bases between them. CDR1 MNHEY and CDR2 SVGAGI come from the germline V gene. The CDR3 has 15 amino acids. The specimen sequenced was CD4+ T cells from PBMCs, cultured in vitro. The V gene is TRBV6-5, the J gene TRBJ1-5; D unclear. The sequence came from a human donor in good health. The CDR3 is CASSYSGDGNQPQHF. The CDR3 DNA reads as TGTGCCAGCAGTTACTCCGGCGATGGGAATCAGCCCCAGCATTTT.